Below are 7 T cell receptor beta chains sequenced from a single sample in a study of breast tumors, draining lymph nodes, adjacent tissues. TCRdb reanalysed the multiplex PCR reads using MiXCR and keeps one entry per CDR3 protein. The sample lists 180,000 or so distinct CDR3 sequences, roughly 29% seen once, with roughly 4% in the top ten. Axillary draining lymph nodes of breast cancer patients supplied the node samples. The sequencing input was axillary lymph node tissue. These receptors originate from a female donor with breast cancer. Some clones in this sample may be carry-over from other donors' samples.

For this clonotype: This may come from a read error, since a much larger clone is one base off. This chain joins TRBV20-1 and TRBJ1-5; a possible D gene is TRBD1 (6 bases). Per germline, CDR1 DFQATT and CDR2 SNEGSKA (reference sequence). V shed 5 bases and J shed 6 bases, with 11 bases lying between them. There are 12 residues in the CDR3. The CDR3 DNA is TGCAGTGCTCACCCCAGGGGTCAGCCCCAGCATTTT. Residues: CSAHPRGQPQHF.

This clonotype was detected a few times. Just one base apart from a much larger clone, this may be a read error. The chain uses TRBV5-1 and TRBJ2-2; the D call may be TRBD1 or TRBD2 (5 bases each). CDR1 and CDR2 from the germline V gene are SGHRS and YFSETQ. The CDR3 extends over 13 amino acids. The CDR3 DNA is TGCGCCAGCCGGGACCGGGGTGCCGGGGACCTGTTTTTT. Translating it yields CASRDRGAGDLFF.

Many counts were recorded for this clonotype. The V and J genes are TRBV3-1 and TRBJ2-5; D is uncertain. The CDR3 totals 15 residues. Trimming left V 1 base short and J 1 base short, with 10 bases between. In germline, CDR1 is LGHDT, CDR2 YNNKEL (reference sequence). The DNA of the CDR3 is TGTGCCAGCAGCCAAGGGATACCGGGCCAAGAGACCCAGTACTTC. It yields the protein CASSQGIPGQETQYF.

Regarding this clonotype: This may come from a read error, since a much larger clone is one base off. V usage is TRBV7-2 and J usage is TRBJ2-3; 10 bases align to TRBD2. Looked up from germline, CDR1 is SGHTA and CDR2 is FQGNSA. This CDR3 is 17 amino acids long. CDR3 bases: TGTGCCAGCAGCCCCAAGGGAGCGGGAGGGAGCCCAGATCCGCAGTATTTT. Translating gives CASSPKGAGGSPDPQYF.

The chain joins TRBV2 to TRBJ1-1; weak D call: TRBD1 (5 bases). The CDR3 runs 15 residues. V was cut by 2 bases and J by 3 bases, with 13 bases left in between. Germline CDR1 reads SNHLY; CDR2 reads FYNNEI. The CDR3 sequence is CASSELRPGDTEAFF. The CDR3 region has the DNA TGTGCCAGCAGTGAACTTCGTCCGGGGGACACTGAAGCTTTCTTT. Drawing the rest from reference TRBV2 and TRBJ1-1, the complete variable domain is EPEVTQTPSHQVTQMGQEVILRCVPISNHLYFYWYRQILGQKVEFLVSFYNNEISEKSEIFDDQFSVERPDGSNFTLKIRSTKLEDSAMYFCASSELRPGDTEAFFGQGTRLTVV.

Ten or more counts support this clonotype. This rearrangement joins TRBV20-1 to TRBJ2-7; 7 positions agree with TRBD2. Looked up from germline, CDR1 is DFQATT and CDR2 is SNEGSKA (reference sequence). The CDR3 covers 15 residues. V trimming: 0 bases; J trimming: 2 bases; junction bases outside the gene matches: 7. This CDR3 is CSARDPSGTAYEQYF. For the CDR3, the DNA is TGCAGTGCTAGAGATCCTAGCGGCACAGCCTACGAGCAGTACTTC.

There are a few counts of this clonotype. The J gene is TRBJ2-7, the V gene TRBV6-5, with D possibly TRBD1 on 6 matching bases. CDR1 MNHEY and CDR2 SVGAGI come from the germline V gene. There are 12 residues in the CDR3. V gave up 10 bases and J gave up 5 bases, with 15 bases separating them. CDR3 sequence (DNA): TGTGCCACTAAGCAGGGGCCGCACGAGCAGTACTTC. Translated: CATKQGPHEQYF.